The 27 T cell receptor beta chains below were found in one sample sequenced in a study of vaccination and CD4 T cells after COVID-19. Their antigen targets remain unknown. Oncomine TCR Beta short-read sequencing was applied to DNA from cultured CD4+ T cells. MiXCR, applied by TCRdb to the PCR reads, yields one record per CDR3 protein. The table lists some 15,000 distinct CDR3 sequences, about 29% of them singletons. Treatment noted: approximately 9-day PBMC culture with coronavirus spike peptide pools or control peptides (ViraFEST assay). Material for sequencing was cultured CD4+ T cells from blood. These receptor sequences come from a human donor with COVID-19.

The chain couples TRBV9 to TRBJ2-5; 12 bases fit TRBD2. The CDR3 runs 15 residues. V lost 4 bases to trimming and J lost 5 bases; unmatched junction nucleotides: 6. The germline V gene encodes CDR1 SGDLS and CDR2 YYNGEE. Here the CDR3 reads CASSTSGGNGETQYF. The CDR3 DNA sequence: TGTGCCAGCAGCACTAGCGGGGGGAATGGGGAGACCCAGTACTTC.

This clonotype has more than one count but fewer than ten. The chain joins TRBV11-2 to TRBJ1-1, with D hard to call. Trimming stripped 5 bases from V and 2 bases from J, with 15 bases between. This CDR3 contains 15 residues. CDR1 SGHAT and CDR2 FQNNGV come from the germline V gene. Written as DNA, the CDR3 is TGTGCCAGCAGCCCGACGGGTAGGACTAACACTGAAGCTTTCTTT. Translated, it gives CASSPTGRTNTEAFF.

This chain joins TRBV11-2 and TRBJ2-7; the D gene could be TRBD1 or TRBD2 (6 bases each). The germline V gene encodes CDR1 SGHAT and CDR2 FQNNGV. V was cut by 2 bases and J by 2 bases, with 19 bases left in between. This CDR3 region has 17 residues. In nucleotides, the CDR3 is TGTGCCAGCAGCTTACTATCTGCGGGACACCTAACCTACGAGCAGTACTTC. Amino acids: CASSLLSAGHLTYEQYF.

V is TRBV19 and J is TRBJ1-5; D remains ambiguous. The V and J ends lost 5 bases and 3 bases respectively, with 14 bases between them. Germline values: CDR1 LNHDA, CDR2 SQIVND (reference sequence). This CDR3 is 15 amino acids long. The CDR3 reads CASSGMKGYNQPQHF. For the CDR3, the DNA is TGTGCCAGTAGTGGAATGAAAGGGTACAATCAGCCCCAGCATTTT.

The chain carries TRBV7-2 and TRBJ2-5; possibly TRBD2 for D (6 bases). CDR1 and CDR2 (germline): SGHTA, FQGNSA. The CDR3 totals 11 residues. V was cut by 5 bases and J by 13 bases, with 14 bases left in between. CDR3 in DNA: TGTGCCAGCAGCGCACCGGGACTGCTGTACTTC. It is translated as CASSAPGLLYF.

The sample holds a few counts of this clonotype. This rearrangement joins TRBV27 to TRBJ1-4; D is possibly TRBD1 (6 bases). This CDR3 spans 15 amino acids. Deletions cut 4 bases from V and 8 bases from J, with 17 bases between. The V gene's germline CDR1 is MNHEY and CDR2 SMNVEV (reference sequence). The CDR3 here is CASSSVQGEGEKLFF. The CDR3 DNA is TGTGCCAGCAGTTCAGTACAGGGTGAAGGCGAAAAACTGTTTTTT.

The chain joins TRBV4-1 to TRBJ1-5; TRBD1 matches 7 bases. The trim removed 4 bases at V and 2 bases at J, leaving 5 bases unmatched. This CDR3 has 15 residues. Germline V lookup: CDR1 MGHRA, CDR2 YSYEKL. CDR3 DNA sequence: TGCGCCAGCAGCCGGAACAGGGGAGGCAATCAGCCCCAGCATTTT. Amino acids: CASSRNRGGNQPQHF.

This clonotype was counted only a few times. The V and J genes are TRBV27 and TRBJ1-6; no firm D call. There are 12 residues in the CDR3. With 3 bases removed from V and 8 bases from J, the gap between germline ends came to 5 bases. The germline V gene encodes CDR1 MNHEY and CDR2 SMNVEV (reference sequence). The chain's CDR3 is CASSFLDSPLHF. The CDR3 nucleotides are TGTGCCAGCAGTTTTCTGGATTCACCCCTCCACTTT.

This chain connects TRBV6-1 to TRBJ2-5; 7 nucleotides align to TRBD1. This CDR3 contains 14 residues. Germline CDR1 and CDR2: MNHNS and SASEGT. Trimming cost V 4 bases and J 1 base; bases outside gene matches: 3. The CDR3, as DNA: TGTGCCAGCAGTGTAGCAGGGGGCCAAGAGACCCAGTACTTC. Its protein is CASSVAGGQETQYF.

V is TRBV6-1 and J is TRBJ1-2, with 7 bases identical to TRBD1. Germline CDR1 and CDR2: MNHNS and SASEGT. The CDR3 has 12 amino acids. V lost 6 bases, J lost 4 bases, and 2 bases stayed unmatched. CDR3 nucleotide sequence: TGTGCCAGCAGCGGGGACAGCTATGGCTACACCTTC. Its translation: CASSGDSYGYTF.

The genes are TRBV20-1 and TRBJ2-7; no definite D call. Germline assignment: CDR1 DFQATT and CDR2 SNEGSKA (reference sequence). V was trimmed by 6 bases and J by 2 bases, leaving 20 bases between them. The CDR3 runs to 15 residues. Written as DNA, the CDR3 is TGCAGTGCAACCGTCCCATACCGATCCGCCTACGAGCAGTACTTC. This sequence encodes CSATVPYRSAYEQYF.

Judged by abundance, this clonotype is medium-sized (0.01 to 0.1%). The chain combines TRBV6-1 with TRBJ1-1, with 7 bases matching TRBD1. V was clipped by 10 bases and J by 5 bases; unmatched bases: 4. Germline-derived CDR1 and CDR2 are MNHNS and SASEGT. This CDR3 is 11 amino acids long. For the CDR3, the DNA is TGTGCCACCCAACAGGGGACTGAAGCTTTCTTT. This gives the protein CATQQGTEAFF.

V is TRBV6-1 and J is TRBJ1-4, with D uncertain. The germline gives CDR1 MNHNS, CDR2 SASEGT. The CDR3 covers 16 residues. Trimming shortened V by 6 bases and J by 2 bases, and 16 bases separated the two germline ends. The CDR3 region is CASSRPREATNEKLFF. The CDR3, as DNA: TGTGCCAGCAGCCGGCCCCGAGAGGCGACTAATGAAAAACTGTTTTTT.

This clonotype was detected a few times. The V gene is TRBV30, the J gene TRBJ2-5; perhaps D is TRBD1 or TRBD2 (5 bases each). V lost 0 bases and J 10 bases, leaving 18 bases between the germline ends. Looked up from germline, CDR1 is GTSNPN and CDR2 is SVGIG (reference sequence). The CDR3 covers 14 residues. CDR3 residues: CAWSVPGLERIQYF. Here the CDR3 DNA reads TGTGCCTGGAGTGTACCGGGGCTCGAAAGGATCCAGTACTTC.

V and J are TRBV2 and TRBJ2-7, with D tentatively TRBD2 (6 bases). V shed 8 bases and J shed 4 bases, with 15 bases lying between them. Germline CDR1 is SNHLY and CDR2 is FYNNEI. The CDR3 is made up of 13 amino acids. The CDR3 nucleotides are TGTGCCAGCGGCGGGGTGTTTGAATACGAGCAGTACTTC. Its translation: CASGGVFEYEQYF.

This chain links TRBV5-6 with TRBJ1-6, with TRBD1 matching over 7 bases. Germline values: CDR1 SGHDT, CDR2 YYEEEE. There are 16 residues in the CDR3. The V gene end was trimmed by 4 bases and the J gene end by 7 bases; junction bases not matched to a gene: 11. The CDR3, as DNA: TGTGCCAGCAGCCCGCCGGGACAGAACTTGAATTCACCCCTCCACTTT. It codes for CASSPPGQNLNSPLHF.

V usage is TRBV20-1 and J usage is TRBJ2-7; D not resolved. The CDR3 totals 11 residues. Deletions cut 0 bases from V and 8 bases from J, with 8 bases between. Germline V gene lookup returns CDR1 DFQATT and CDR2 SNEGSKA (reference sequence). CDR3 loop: CSARDGQKQYF. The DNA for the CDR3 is TGCAGTGCTAGAGATGGGCAGAAGCAGTACTTC.

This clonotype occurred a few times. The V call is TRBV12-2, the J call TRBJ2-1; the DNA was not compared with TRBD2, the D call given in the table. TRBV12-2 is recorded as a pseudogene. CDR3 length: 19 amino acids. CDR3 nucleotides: TGTGCAAGTCACGCGGGACTAGCGGGGGGGGTGAATCTATACAATGAGCAGTTCTTC. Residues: CASHAGLAGGVNLYNEQFF.

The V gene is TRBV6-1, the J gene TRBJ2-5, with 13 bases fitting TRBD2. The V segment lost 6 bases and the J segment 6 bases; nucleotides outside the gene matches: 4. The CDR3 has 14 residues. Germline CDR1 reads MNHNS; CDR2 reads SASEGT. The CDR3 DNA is TGTGCCAGCAGAAGGACTAGCGGGGGTCAGACCCAGTACTTC. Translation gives CASRRTSGGQTQYF.

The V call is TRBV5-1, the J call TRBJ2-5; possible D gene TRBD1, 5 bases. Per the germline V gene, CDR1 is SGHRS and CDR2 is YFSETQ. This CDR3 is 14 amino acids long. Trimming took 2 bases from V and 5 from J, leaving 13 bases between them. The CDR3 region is CASSLTRQGETQYF. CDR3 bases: TGCGCCAGCAGCTTAACCCGCCAGGGCGAGACCCAGTACTTC.

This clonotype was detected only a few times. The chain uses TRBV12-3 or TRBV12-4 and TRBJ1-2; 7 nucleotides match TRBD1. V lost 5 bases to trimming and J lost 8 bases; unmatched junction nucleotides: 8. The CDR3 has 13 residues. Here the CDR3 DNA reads TGTGCCAGCAGTGACCGACAGGGTGGCGGCTACACCTTC. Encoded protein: CASSDRQGGGYTF.

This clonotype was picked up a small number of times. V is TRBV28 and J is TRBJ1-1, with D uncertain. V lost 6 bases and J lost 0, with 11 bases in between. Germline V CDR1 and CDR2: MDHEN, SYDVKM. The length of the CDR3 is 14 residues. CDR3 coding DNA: TGTGCCAGCAGCCCCCCATCTCTGAACACTGAAGCTTTCTTT. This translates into CASSPPSLNTEAFF. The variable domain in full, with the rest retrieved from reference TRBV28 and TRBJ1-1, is DVKVTQSSRYLVKRTGEKVFLECVQDMDHENMFWYRQDPGLGLRLIYFSYDVKMKEKGDIPEGYSVSREKKERFSLILESASTNQTSMYLCASSPPSLNTEAFFGQGTRLTVV.

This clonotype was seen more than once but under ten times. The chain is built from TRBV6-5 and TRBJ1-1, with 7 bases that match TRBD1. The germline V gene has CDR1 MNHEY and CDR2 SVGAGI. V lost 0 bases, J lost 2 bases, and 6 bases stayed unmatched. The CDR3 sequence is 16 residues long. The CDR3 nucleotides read TGTGCCAGCAGTTACTCGAGGCCAGGGGGAAACACTGAAGCTTTCTTT. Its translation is CASSYSRPGGNTEAFF.

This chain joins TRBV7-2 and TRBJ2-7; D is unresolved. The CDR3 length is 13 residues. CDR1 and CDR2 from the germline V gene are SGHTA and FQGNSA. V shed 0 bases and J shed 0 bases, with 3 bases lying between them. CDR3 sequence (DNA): TGTGCCAGCAGCTTAGCAGCCTCCTACGAGCAGTACTTC. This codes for CASSLAASYEQYF. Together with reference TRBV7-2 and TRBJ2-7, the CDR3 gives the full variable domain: GAGVSQSPSNKVTEKGKDVELRCDPISGHTALYWYRQSLGQGLEFLIYFQGNSAPDKSGLPSDRFSAERTGGSVSTLTIQRTQQEDSAVYLCASSLAASYEQYFGPGTRLTVT.

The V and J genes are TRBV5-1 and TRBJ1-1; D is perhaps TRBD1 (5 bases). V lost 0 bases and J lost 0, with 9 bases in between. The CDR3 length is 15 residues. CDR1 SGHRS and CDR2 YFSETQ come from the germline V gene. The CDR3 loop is CASSLEGLMNTEAFF. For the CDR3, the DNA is TGCGCCAGCAGCTTGGAGGGGTTAATGAACACTGAAGCTTTCTTT.

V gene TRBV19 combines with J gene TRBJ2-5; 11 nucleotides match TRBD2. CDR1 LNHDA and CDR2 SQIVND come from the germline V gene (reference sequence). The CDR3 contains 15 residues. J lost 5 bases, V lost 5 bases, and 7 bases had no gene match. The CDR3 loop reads CASSPTTSGGETQYF. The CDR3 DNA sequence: TGTGCCAGTAGTCCAACTACTAGCGGGGGTGAGACCCAGTACTTC.

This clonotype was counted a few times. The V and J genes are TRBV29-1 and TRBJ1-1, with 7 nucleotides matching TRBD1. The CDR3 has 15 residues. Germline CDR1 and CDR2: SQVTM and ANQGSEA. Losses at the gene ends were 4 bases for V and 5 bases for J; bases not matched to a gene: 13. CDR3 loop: CSVGRQTGRVTEAFF. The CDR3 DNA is TGCAGCGTTGGGAGACAGACAGGGCGGGTAACTGAAGCTTTCTTT.